The 8 T cell receptor beta chains in this list originate from one sample, sequenced in a study of T cells after yellow fever vaccination. MiXCR, applied by TCRdb to the 5' RACE reads, yields one record per CDR3 protein. The table shows 450,000 to 600,000 distinct CDR3 sequences, with approximately 12% occurring only once. Here the sequenced sample was PBMCs, taken on the day of the yellow fever booster vaccination. These TCRs come from a man under 40 who received the YFV17D yellow fever vaccine.

This clonotype was found a few times. The V gene is TRBV12-3 or TRBV12-4, the J gene TRBJ2-4; the D gene is possibly TRBD1 (5 bases). V was cut by 5 bases and J by 3 bases, with 14 bases left in between. The CDR3 consists of 15 residues. The chain's CDR3 is CASSPGLSGKNIQYF. The DNA for the CDR3 is TGTGCCAGCAGTCCAGGGTTGTCGGGCAAAAACATTCAGTACTTC.

This chain connects TRBV6-1 to TRBJ2-5, with D tentatively TRBD2 (5 bases). The CDR3 contains 15 residues. Germline CDR1 is MNHNS and CDR2 is SASEGT. V was shortened by 8 bases and J by 5 bases, with 21 bases between the two germline ends. As DNA, the CDR3 is TGTGCCAGCGGCACGGGGTTCGAGGAATGGGAGACCCAGTACTTC. It encodes CASGTGFEEWETQYF.

J is TRBJ2-1 and V is TRBV12-3 or TRBV12-4; D is uncertain. V was shortened by 6 bases and J by 4 bases, with 7 bases between the two germline ends. The CDR3 has 12 amino acids. The CDR3 loop is CASRFAYNEQFF. DNA for the CDR3: TGTGCCAGCAGGTTCGCGTACAATGAGCAGTTCTTC.

In nucleotides, the CDR3 is TGCGCCAGCAGCTTGTATGGCCGACAGGGAACCGGCACAGATACGCAGTATTTT. The encoded protein is CASSLYGRQGTGTDTQYF. This sequence joins TRBV5-1 and TRBJ2-3, with 7 bases that match TRBD1. Trimming removed 1 base from V and 1 base from J; junction bases left unmatched: 12. The CDR3 totals 18 residues. Germline V lookup: CDR1 SGHRS, CDR2 YFSETQ.

This clonotype has ten or more counts. This chain connects TRBV7-2 to TRBJ2-1, with 10 bases identical to TRBD2. J was trimmed by 9 bases and V by 10 bases; bases with no gene match: 12. The CDR3 extends over 14 amino acids. Germline assignment: CDR1 SGHTA and CDR2 FQGNSA. The CDR3 is CANGQASGSREQFF. The CDR3 region has the DNA TGTGCCAATGGCCAAGCTAGCGGGAGTCGTGAGCAGTTCTTC.

The rearrangement links TRBV30 to TRBJ1-1; D remains ambiguous. Per the germline V gene, CDR1 is GTSNPN and CDR2 is SVGIG (reference sequence). V lost 5 bases, J lost 5 bases, and 9 bases lay in between. The CDR3 sequence is 11 residues long. This chain's CDR3 is CAWLLGTEAFF. CDR3 DNA: TGTGCCTGGCTACTTGGGACTGAAGCTTTCTTT.

This clonotype has only a few counts. The gene calls are TRBV20-1 and TRBJ2-7, with TRBD2 identical over 10 bases. Trimming removed 1 base from V and 2 bases from J; junction bases left unmatched: 5. This CDR3 is 15 amino acids long. Germline V gene lookup returns CDR1 DFQATT and CDR2 SNEGSKA (reference sequence). The CDR3 reads CSARGQREGPYEQYF. Here the CDR3 DNA reads TGCAGTGCTAGAGGGCAGCGGGAGGGCCCCTACGAGCAGTACTTC.

CDR3 nucleotides: TGCAGTGCCGTAAAGGCTGGCGCTTACAATGAGCAGTTCTTC. Protein: CSAVKAGAYNEQFF. V and J are TRBV20-1 and TRBJ2-1; D unresolved. V lost 6 bases to trimming and J lost 4 bases, with 16 bases between them. Germline V gene lookup returns CDR1 DFQATT and CDR2 SNEGSKA (reference sequence). The CDR3 sequence is 14 residues long.